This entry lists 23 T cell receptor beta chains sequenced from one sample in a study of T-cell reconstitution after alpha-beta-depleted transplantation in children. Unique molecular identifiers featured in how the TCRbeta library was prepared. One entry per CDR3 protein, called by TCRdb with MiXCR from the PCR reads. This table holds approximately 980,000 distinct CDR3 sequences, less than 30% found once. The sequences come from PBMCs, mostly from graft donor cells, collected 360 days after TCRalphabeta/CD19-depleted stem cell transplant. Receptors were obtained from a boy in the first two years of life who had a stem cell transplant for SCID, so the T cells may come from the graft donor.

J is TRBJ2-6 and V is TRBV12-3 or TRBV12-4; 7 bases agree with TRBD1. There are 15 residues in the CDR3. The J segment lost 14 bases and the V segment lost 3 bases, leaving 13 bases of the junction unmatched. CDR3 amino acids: CASSFKRQGSYLLTF. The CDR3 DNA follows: TGTGCCAGCAGTTTCAAACGACAGGGCTCCTACCTCCTGACTTTC.

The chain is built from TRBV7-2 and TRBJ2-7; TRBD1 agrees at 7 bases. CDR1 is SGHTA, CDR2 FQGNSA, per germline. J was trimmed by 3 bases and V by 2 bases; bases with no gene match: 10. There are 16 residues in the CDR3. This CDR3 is CASSLFYGNRGYEQYF. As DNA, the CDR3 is TGTGCCAGCAGCTTATTTTATGGGAACAGGGGCTACGAGCAGTACTTC.

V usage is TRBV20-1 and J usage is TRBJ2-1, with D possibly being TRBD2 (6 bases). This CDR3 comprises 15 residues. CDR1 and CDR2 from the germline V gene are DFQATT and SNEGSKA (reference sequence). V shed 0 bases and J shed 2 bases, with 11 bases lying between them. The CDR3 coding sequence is TGCAGTGCTAGAGAGGGAGCGGGCACCTACAATGAGCAGTTCTTC. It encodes CSAREGAGTYNEQFF.

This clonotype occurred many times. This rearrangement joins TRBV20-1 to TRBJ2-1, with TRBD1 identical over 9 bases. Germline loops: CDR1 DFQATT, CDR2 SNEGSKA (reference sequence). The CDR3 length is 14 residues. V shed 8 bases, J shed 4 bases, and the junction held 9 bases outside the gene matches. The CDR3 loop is CSLLRQGVYNEQFF. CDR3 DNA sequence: TGCAGTCTCCTTCGACAGGGGGTGTACAATGAGCAGTTCTTC.

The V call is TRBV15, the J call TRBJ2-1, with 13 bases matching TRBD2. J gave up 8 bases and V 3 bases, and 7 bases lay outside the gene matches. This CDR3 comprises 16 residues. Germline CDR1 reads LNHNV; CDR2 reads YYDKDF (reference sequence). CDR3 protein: CATSRKTSGGADEQFF. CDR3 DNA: TGTGCCACCAGCAGGAAAACTAGCGGGGGGGCCGATGAGCAGTTCTTC.

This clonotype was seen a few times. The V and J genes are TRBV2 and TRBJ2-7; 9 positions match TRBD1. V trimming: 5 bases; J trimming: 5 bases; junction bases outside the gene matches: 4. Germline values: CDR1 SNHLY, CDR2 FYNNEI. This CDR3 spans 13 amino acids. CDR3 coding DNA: TGTGCCAGCAGTCGACAGGGGGATGACGAGCAGTACTTC. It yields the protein CASSRQGDDEQYF.

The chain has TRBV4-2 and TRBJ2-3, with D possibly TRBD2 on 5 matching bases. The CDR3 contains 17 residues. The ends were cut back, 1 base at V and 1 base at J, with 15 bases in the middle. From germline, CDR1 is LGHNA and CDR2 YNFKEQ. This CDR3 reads CASSQGSEADRTDTQYF. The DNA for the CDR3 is TGTGCCAGCAGCCAAGGGTCGGAAGCGGATCGCACAGATACGCAGTATTTT.

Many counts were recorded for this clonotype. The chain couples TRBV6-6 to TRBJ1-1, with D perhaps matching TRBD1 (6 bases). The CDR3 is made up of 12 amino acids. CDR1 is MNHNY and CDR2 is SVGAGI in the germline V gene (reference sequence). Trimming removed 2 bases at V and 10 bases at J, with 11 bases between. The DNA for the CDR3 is TGTGCCAGCAGTTACCCCCAGGGGCGAGCTTTCTTT. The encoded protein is CASSYPQGRAFF.

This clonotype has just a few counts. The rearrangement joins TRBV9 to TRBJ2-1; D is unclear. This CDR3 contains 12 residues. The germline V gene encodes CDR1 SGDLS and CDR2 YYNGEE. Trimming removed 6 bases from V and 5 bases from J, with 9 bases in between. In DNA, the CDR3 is TGTGCCAGCATTTGGGTTCACAATGAGCAGTTCTTC. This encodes CASIWVHNEQFF.

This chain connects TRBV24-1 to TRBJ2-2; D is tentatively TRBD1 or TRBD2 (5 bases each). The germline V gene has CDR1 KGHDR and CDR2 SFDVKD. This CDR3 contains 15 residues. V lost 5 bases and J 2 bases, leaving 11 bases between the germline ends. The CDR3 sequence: CATSAPGPNTGELFF. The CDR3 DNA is TGTGCCACCAGTGCCCCGGGACCCAACACCGGGGAGCTGTTTTTT.

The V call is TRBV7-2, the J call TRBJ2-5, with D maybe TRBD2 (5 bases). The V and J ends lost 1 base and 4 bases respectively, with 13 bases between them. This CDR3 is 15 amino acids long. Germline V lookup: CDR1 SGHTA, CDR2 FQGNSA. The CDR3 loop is CASSLGTARGETQYF. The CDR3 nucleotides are TGTGCCAGCAGCTTAGGGACCGCACGGGGAGAGACCCAGTACTTC.

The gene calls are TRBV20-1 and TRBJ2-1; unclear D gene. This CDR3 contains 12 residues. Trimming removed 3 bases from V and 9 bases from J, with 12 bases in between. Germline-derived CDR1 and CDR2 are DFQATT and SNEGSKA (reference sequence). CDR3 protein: CSARTRGGEQFF. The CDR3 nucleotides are TGCAGTGCTAGGACGCGCGGTGGTGAGCAGTTCTTC.

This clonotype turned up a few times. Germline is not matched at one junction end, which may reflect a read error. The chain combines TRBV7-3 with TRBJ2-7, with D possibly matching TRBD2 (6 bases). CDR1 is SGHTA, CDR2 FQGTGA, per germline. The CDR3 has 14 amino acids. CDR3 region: CASSFGTFSNEQYF. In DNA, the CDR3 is TGTGCCAGCAGCTTCGGGACTTTCTCCAACGAGCAGTACTTC.

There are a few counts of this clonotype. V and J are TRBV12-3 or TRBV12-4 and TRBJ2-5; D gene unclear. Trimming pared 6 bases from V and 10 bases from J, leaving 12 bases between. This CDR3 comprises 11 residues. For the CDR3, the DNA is TGTGCCAGCAGCCAAGATGGTGGCCAGTACTTC. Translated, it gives CASSQDGGQYF.

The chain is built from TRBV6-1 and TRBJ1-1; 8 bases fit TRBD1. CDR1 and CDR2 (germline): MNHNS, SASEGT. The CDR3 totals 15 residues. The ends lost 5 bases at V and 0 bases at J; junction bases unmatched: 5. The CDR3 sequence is CASSTRDRLNTEAFF. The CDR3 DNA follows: TGTGCCAGCAGTACGCGGGACAGGTTGAACACTGAAGCTTTCTTT.

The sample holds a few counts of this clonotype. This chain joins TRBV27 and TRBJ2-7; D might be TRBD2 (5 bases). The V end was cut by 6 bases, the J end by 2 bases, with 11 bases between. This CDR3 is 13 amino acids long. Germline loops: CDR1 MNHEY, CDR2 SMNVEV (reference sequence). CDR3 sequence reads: CASSRRRTYEQYF. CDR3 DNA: TGTGCCAGCAGCCGAAGGAGGACCTACGAGCAGTACTTC.

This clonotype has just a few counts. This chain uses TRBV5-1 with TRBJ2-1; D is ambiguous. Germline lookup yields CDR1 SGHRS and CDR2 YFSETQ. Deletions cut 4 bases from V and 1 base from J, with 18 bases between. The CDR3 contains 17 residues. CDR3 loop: CASSPPNPLWSYNEQFF. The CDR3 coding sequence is TGCGCCAGCAGCCCACCGAACCCCCTATGGTCCTACAATGAGCAGTTCTTC. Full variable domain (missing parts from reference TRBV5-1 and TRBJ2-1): KAGVTQTPRYLIKTRGQQVTLSCSPISGHRSVSWYQQTPGQGLQFLFEYFSETQRNKGNFPGRFSGRQFSNSRSEMNVSTLELGDSALYLCASSPPNPLWSYNEQFFGPGTRLTVL.

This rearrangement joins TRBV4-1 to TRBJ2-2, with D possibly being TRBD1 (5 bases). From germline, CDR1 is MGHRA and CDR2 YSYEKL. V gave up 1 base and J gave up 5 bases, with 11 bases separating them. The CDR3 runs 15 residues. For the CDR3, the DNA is TGCGCCAGCAGCCAAGGGGGCTGGAATACCGGGGAGCTGTTTTTT. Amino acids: CASSQGGWNTGELFF.

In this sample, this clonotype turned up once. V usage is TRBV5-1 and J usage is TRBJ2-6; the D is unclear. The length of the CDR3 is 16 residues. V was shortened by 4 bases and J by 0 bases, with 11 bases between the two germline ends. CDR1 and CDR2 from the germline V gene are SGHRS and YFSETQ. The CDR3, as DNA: TGCGCCAGCAGCCTACCCTCTAACTCTGGGGCCAACGTCCTGACTTTC. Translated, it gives CASSLPSNSGANVLTF.

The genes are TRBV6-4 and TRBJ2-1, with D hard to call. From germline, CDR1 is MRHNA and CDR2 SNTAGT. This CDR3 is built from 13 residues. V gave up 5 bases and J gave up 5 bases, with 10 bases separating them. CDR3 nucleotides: TGTGCCAGCAGTATCGGCAGGAACAATGAGCAGTTCTTC. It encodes CASSIGRNNEQFF.

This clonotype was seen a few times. The CDR3 protein is CASSPVPGNNQPQHF. In DNA, the CDR3 is TGTGCCAGCAGCCCCGTCCCAGGGAACAATCAGCCCCAGCATTTT. The chain employs TRBV6-2 or TRBV6-3 and TRBJ1-5, with D perhaps TRBD1 (5 bases). V was shortened by 6 bases and J by 3 bases, with 15 bases between the two germline ends. The germline V gene has CDR1 MNHEY and CDR2 SVGEGT. The CDR3 has 15 amino acids.

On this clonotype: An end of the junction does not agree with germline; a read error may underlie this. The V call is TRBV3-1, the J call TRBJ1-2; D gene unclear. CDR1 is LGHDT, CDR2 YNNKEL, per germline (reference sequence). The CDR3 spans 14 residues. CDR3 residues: CASSQEPSPARTVF. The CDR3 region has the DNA TGTGCCAGCAGCCAAGAACCTTCCCCCGCTCGGACGGTCTTC.

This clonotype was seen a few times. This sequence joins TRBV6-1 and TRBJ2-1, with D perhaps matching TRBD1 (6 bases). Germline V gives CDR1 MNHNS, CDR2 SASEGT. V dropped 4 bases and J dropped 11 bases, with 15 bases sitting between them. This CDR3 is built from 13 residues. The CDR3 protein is CASSGNWDTKQFF. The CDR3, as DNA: TGTGCCAGCAGTGGCAATTGGGACACGAAGCAGTTCTTC.